This T cell receptor (beta chain) was recorded in a study of CD8 T cells in ankylosing spondylitis. Regarding the study as a whole: A subset of motif variants has previously been described in the synovial fluid and blood of reactive arthritis. Typical of ankylosing spondylitis blood, it appeared, was a TCR beta motif of eight highly homologous variants.

It was by quantitative 5'-RACE with molecular barcodes that TCR beta libraries were made. TCRdb reprocessed the 5' RACE reads via MiXCR and lists one record per CDR3 protein. This table holds 230,000 or so distinct CDR3 sequences, about 24% found once. Regarding this clonotype: What it binds is not known.

The sequence was obtained from a male donor with ankylosing spondylitis or in good health (not recorded which). The sample was blood, either unsorted or a sorted T cell fraction (not recorded which).

CDR3 nucleotide sequence: TGTGCCAGCCTACTCCAAGAGACCCAGTACTTC. It translates to CASLLQETQYF. The chain combines TRBV6-1 with TRBJ2-5, with D unresolved. The CDR3 runs to 11 residues. The germline CDR1 and CDR2 sequences are MNHNS and SASEGT. Deletions cut 8 bases from V and 1 base from J, with 5 bases between.